This T cell receptor beta chain was sequenced for a study of early T cells in non-severe SARS-CoV-2 infection. Study-wide background: The study sequenced bulk RNA from unsorted whole blood, with chains unpaired.

This clonotype was found many times. Its antigen is not identified. The study, taken as a whole, reports: VDJdb matching, biased toward anti-spike CD8 responses, missed private and CD4 specificities.

Separate cDNA molecules each had unique molecular identifiers attached to them. One entry per CDR3 protein, called by TCRdb with MiXCR from the 5' RACE reads. Among some 66,000 distinct CDR3 sequences, about an eighth were seen once, and the ten largest hold less than 4.5%. In germline, CDR1 is LNHDA, CDR2 SQIVND (reference sequence). Trimming stripped 4 bases from V and 7 bases from J, with 14 bases between. The CDR3 contains 14 residues. The sequence was collected from an adult who was a healthcare worker with PCR-confirmed SARS-CoV-2 infection or an uninfected control (not recorded which). This sequence joins TRBV19 and TRBJ1-3, with D possibly being TRBD1 (6 bases). Input material: whole blood. The CDR3 DNA reads as TGTGCCAGTAGTAACCAGGGGCTTGGGAACACCATATATTTT. It translates to CASSNQGLGNTIYF.